A single sample is the source of the 9 T cell receptor beta chains below, sequenced in a study of blood T cell repertoires in COVID-19. Profiling relied on immunoSEQ multiplex PCR, and the TCRdb table lists in-frame clones only, not all of them. In the table there are some 140,000 clones, about 76% of which are singletons. Sequencing was performed on peripheral blood. These receptors all stem from an older woman with active or convalescent COVID-19.

This clone was counted once. V usage is TRBV29-1 and J usage is TRBJ2-1; 7 nucleotides agree with TRBD1. Trimming cost V 3 bases and J 7 bases; bases outside gene matches: 0. Germline CDR1 SQVTM, CDR2 ANQGSEA. This CDR3 region has 11 residues. The CDR3 DNA reads as TGCAGCGTTGACAGGGGGAATGAGCAGTTCTTC. Residues: CSVDRGNEQFF.

CDR3 DNA: TGTGCCAGCAGTTTACGGGACAGGGGCAATGAGCAGTTCTTC. Amino acid sequence: CASSLRDRGNEQFF. This chain uses TRBV27 with TRBJ2-1, with 10 nucleotides matching TRBD1. The CDR3 contains 14 residues. The germline V gene has CDR1 MNHEY and CDR2 SMNVEV (reference sequence). Losses at the gene ends were 2 bases for V and 6 bases for J; bases not matched to a gene: 1.

The chain has TRBV9 and TRBJ2-2; D may be TRBD2 (5 bases). Germline V gives CDR1 SGDLS, CDR2 YYNGEE. The CDR3 runs 15 residues. Trimming removed 0 bases from V and 6 bases from J, with 12 bases in between. The CDR3 here is CASSVEMLAPGELFF. The DNA for the CDR3 is TGTGCCAGCAGCGTAGAGATGCTAGCCCCCGGGGAGCTGTTTTTT.

In its sample, this clone was seen a few times. The gene calls are TRBV27 and TRBJ2-2; D is possibly TRBD2 (5 bases). The CDR3 length is 14 residues. Per germline, CDR1 MNHEY and CDR2 SMNVEV (reference sequence). V shed 6 bases and J shed 1 base, with 9 bases lying between them. The CDR3 is CASRWAGNTGELFF. DNA for the CDR3: TGTGCCAGCAGGTGGGCGGGGAACACCGGGGAGCTGTTTTTT.

The chain uses TRBV10-2 and TRBJ2-7, with D possibly TRBD1 on 5 matching bases. The V end lost 2 bases, the J end lost 6 bases, and 8 bases lay between the germline ends. The CDR3 runs 12 residues. Germline V gene data show CDR1 as WSHSY and CDR2 as SAAADI. The CDR3 bases are TGCGCCAGCAGTGAGGACAGAGGCGAGCAGTACGTC. As protein: CASSEDRGEQYV.

The chain links TRBV19 to TRBJ2-7, with a tentative D call TRBD2 (6 bases). Germline V gene data show CDR1 as LNHDA and CDR2 as SQIVND (reference sequence). The CDR3 is 15 amino acids. Trimming took 4 bases from V and 0 from J, leaving 13 bases between them. CDR3 protein: CASSKPRGTSYEQYF. CDR3 in DNA: TGTGCCAGTAGTAAACCACGGGGGACCTCCTACGAGCAGTACTTC.

This chain links TRBV5-4 with TRBJ1-1; 10 nucleotides agree with TRBD1. There are 16 residues in the CDR3. The V segment lost 4 bases and the J segment 8 bases; nucleotides outside the gene matches: 14. Per germline, CDR1 SGHNT and CDR2 YYREEE (reference sequence). CDR3 nucleotides: TGTGCCAGCAGCCAACCGGGACAGGGGATGGGTAGAGAAGCTTTCTTT. Translating it yields CASSQPGQGMGREAFF.

The chain carries TRBV18 and TRBJ2-1, with TRBD1 matching over 8 bases. The J segment lost 8 bases and the V segment lost 5 bases, leaving 8 bases of the junction unmatched. CDR3 length equals 14 residues. Germline loops: CDR1 KGHSH, CDR2 LQKENI. The CDR3 bases are TGTGCCAGCTCAATAGGACAGGGCAAGGATGAGCAGTTCTTC. This encodes CASSIGQGKDEQFF.

The CDR3 DNA is TGTGCCAGCAGCCAAGCGGGGGGCAAGGGCAATGAGCAGTTCTTC. This translates into CASSQAGGKGNEQFF. The chain couples TRBV14 to TRBJ2-1, with a tentative D call TRBD2 (7 bases). From germline, CDR1 is SGHDN and CDR2 FVKESK. The V end lost 1 base, the J end lost 6 bases, and 13 bases lay between the germline ends. The CDR3 is made up of 15 amino acids.